These 16 T cell receptor beta chains were all obtained from the same sample, sequenced in a study of blood T cell repertoires in COVID-19 (dated by TCRdb to 2018 to 2020). Libraries came from the immunoSEQ multiplex PCR assay. As stored in TCRdb, this immuneACCESS dataset retains in-frame rearrangements with V and J assigned. A fraction of the clones does not appear; measured against another copy, unresolved V genes explain less than half of the discrepancy, and the remainder lacks a known reason. In all, the sample holds 300,000 or so clones, and 90% of those were seen once. The ten largest clonotypes hold roughly 3.9% of the sample. Sequenced input: peripheral blood. These receptors were taken from a woman between 35 and 50 years old with acute or convalescent COVID-19.

The chain recombines TRBV5-1 with TRBJ2-2; tentatively, D is TRBD1 (5 bases). Trimming took 3 bases from V and 1 from J, leaving 10 bases between them. The CDR3 covers 15 residues. Germline V CDR1 and CDR2: SGHRS, YFSETQ. CDR3 in amino acids: CASSYPRGNTGELFF. CDR3 DNA: TGCGCCAGCAGCTACCCTAGGGGGAACACCGGGGAGCTGTTTTTT.

The chain is built from TRBV15 and TRBJ2-2, with 14 bases aligning to TRBD2. This CDR3 region has 19 residues. V was clipped by 5 bases and J by 2 bases; unmatched bases: 10. From germline, CDR1 is LNHNV and CDR2 YYDKDF (reference sequence). This chain's CDR3 is CATSPHRTSGGPNTGELFF. The DNA for the CDR3 is TGTGCCACCAGCCCCCACAGGACTAGCGGGGGGCCTAACACCGGGGAGCTGTTTTTT.

The gene calls are TRBV7-6 and TRBJ2-1; 7 bases are shared with TRBD1. V lost 2 bases, J lost 3 bases, and 4 bases stayed unmatched. The CDR3 length is 15 residues. The germline gives CDR1 SGHVS, CDR2 FNYEAQ. The CDR3 reads CASSLLQGVYNEQFF. DNA for the CDR3: TGTGCCAGCAGCTTACTTCAGGGGGTCTACAATGAGCAGTTCTTC.

This sequence joins TRBV9 and TRBJ1-6; 11 bases fit TRBD1. In germline, CDR1 is SGDLS, CDR2 YYNGEE. V lost 1 base, J lost 9 bases, and 9 bases stayed unmatched. This CDR3 has 17 residues. CDR3 DNA sequence: TGTGCCAGCAGCGTAACAGGACAGGGGGCTGGAGTTTCACCCCTCCACTTT. It specifies CASSVTGQGAGVSPLHF.

This rearrangement joins TRBV19 to TRBJ1-5; TRBD1 matches 11 bases. Germline CDR1 is LNHDA and CDR2 is SQIVND (reference sequence). V lost 5 bases, J lost 6 bases, and 6 bases stayed unmatched. The CDR3 spans 15 residues. The CDR3 sequence is CASSPGQGASQPQHF. Here the CDR3 DNA reads TGTGCCAGTAGTCCAGGACAGGGGGCAAGTCAGCCCCAGCATTTT. Together with reference TRBV19 and TRBJ1-5, the CDR3 gives the full variable domain: DGGITQSPKYLFRKEGQNVTLSCEQNLNHDAMYWYRQDPGQGLRLIYYSQIVNDFQKGDIAEGYSVSREKKESFPLTVTSAQKNPTAFYLCASSPGQGASQPQHFGDGTRLSIL.

The rearrangement joins TRBV9 to TRBJ2-1; possibly TRBD1 for D (5 bases). CDR1 and CDR2 (germline): SGDLS, YYNGEE. The CDR3 consists of 19 residues. Trimming shortened V by 4 bases and J by 6 bases, and 29 bases separated the two germline ends. CDR3 residues: CASSPGSGASRVSFNEQFF. DNA of the CDR3: TGTGCCAGCAGCCCTGGTTCTGGGGCCAGCAGAGTATCTTTCAATGAGCAGTTCTTC.

The gene calls are TRBV5-4 and TRBJ1-1; the D gene is possibly TRBD1 (5 bases). Germline CDR1 is SGHNT and CDR2 is YYREEE (reference sequence). Trimming removed 0 bases at V and 1 base at J, with 10 bases between. The CDR3 consists of 15 residues. CDR3 nucleotide sequence: TGTGCCAGCAGCTTGGAGGGCAGGGAGAACACTGAAGCTTTCTTT. This gives the protein CASSLEGRENTEAFF.

J is TRBJ1-1 and V is TRBV6-6; D remains ambiguous. The CDR3 extends over 14 amino acids. Germline CDR1 reads MNHNY; CDR2 reads SVGAGI (reference sequence). The V end lost 3 bases, the J end lost 2 bases, and 10 bases lay between the germline ends. CDR3 in DNA: TGTGCCAGCAGTTATGGCCCTCAAAACACTGAAGCTTTCTTT. This translates into CASSYGPQNTEAFF.

The chain's CDR3 is CASSLAGGGEETQYF. In nucleotides, the CDR3 is TGCGCCAGCAGCTTGGCCGGGGGAGGGGAAGAGACCCAGTACTTC. The chain carries TRBV5-1 and TRBJ2-5; 7 nucleotides match TRBD2. The CDR3 spans 15 residues. Germline CDR1 SGHRS, CDR2 YFSETQ. Trimming at V came to 0 bases and at J to 3 bases, leaving 5 bases not matched to a gene. The variable domain in full, completed from reference TRBV5-1 and TRBJ2-5, reads KAGVTQTPRYLIKTRGQQVTLSCSPISGHRSVSWYQQTPGQGLQFLFEYFSETQRNKGNFPGRFSGRQFSNSRSEMNVSTLELGDSALYLCASSLAGGGEETQYFGPGTRLLVL.

The rearrangement links TRBV5-4 to TRBJ1-2; D unresolved. V was trimmed by 5 bases and J by 0 bases, leaving 8 bases between them. CDR1 is SGHNT, CDR2 YYREEE, per germline (reference sequence). The CDR3 contains 13 residues. The CDR3 DNA follows: TGTGCCAGCAGGGCCGACACTAACTATGGCTACACCTTC. Its protein product is CASRADTNYGYTF.

The chain joins TRBV6-5 to TRBJ2-2, with TRBD2 matching over 7 bases. The CDR3 spans 13 residues. With 7 bases clipped from V and 7 bases from J, the junction kept 6 bases outside the gene matches. CDR1 is MNHEY, CDR2 SVGAGI, per germline. The CDR3, as DNA: TGTGCCAGCAATCAAGGGGAGGGCGGGGAGCTGTTTTTT. Amino acids: CASNQGEGGELFF.

The gene calls are TRBV25-1 and TRBJ1-6, with D maybe TRBD1 (6 bases). The length of the CDR3 is 18 residues. Trimming stripped 0 bases from V and 5 bases from J, with 17 bases between. Germline V CDR1 and CDR2: MGHDK, SYGVNS. The CDR3, as DNA: TGTGCCAGCAGTGAATACTTTCGGGACACCGGCAATAATTCACCCCTCCACTTT. Protein sequence: CASSEYFRDTGNNSPLHF.

V and J are TRBV11-2 and TRBJ1-2; 7 bases are shared with TRBD1. V trimming: 1 base; J trimming: 4 bases; junction bases outside the gene matches: 9. The germline V gene has CDR1 SGHAT and CDR2 FQNNGV. There are 16 residues in the CDR3. The CDR3 sequence: CASSLVRYGTAYGYTF. As DNA, the CDR3 is TGTGCCAGCAGCTTAGTTAGGTATGGGACAGCCTATGGCTACACCTTC.

The chain is built from TRBV21-1 and TRBJ1-1. TRBV21-1 is marked as a pseudogene. The CDR3 sequence is 14 residues long. This CDR3 is CASSPDSGGTEAFF. The CDR3 DNA reads as TGTGCCAGCAGCCCGGATTCCGGGGGCACTGAAGCTTTCTTT.

V gene TRBV6-1 combines with J gene TRBJ2-7; D call uncertain. V shed 1 base and J shed 6 bases, with 13 bases lying between them. The germline CDR1 and CDR2 sequences are MNHNS and SASEGT. This CDR3 is built from 14 residues. The CDR3 region has the DNA TGTGCCAGCAGTGAAGATCTGGGCGTCGGCGAGCAGTACGTC. Encoded protein: CASSEDLGVGEQYV.

This chain links TRBV14 with TRBJ1-2; D not resolved. CDR1 and CDR2 (germline): SGHDN, FVKESK. V dropped 2 bases and J dropped 1 base, with 5 bases sitting between them. CDR3 length: 13 residues. In DNA form, the CDR3 reads TGTGCCAGCAGCCAACGCGATAACTATGGCTACACCTTC. Translated: CASSQRDNYGYTF.